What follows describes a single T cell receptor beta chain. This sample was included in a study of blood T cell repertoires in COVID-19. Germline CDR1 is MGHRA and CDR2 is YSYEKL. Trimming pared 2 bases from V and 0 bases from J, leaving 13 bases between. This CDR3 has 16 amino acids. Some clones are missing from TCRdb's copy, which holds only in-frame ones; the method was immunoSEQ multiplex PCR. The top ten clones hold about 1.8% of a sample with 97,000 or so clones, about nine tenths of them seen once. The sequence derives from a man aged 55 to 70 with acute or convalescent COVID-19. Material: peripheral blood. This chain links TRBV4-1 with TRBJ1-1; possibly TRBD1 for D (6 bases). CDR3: CASSQSTGQMNTEAFF. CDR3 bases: TGCGCCAGCAGCCAATCGACGGGACAAATGAACACTGAAGCTTTCTTT.